This TCR beta chain was recovered during a study of neoadjuvant nivolumab and ipilimumab in lung cancer. Germline loops: CDR1 SGHAT, CDR2 FQNNGV. The V and J ends lost 5 bases and 3 bases, in that order; junction bases with no gene match: 7. The CDR3 contains 15 residues. Only in-frame clones appear in the TCRdb table, and some are missing; sequencing was by immunoSEQ multiplex PCR. The sample carries around 20,000 clones, 75% to 85% recorded once. Study results and limitations: From pretherapy to surgery, tumor richness and clonality rose with dual therapy.

Details on this clone: Its antigen is unidentified.

The gene calls are TRBV11-2 and TRBJ2-4; TRBD1 agrees at 7 bases. Sequenced material: tumor tissue, taken after neoadjuvant nivolumab, alone or with ipilimumab, at or shortly before surgery. This receptor was identified in an adult with non-small cell lung cancer. DNA for the CDR3: TGTGCCAGCAGCCAACGACAGGGTGTCAAAAACATTCAGTACTTC. Its translation is CASSQRQGVKNIQYF.